Listed here are 27 T cell receptor beta chains from one sample, sequenced in a study of blood T cell repertoires in COVID-19. The protocol was immunoSEQ multiplex PCR, while the TCRdb copy is restricted to in-frame clones and leaves out a portion. The data contain 200,000 to 250,000 clones, around 84% of them singletons. The specimen sequenced was PBMCs or T cells enriched from blood (not recorded which). The receptor set was obtained from a middle-aged woman with acute COVID-19.

The rearrangement uses TRBV6-5 and TRBJ2-1; no clear D gene. The V end lost 5 bases, the J end lost 4 bases, and 9 bases lay between the germline ends. The CDR3 consists of 13 residues. Germline loops: CDR1 MNHEY, CDR2 SVGAGI. CDR3 in DNA: TGTGCCAGCAGTACCGCCCAGTACAATGAGCAGTTCTTC. It specifies CASSTAQYNEQFF.

This clone came up once. The CDR3 protein is CASSLTGGASEQYF. CDR3 coding DNA: TGTGCCAGCAGTTTAACAGGGGGCGCGTCCGAGCAGTACTTC. The chain uses TRBV6-5 and TRBJ2-7, with TRBD1 identical over 9 bases. The CDR3 totals 14 residues. V trimming: 4 bases; J trimming: 6 bases; junction bases outside the gene matches: 7. Germline values: CDR1 MNHEY, CDR2 SVGAGI.

The chain employs TRBV7-9 and TRBJ1-4, with D perhaps matching TRBD1 (5 bases). Germline CDR1 and CDR2: SEHNR and FQNEAQ (reference sequence). The CDR3 contains 14 residues. V dropped 6 bases and J dropped 5 bases, with 13 bases sitting between them. CDR3 loop: CASRSGTGNEKLFF. For the CDR3, the DNA is TGTGCCAGCAGGAGCGGGACGGGGAATGAAAAACTGTTTTTT.

The V and J genes are TRBV30 and TRBJ1-5; D is ambiguous. Germline V CDR1 and CDR2: GTSNPN, SVGIG (reference sequence). The CDR3 spans 13 residues. V gave up 0 bases and J gave up 11 bases, with 14 bases separating them. This CDR3 is CAWSVSPNRAQHF. CDR3 coding DNA: TGTGCCTGGAGTGTATCCCCGAATCGGGCCCAGCATTTT.

The chain recombines TRBV18 with TRBJ2-3; TRBD1 matches at 11 bases. Germline values: CDR1 KGHSH, CDR2 LQKENI. This CDR3 spans 14 amino acids. V was pared by 6 bases and J by 7 bases, with 6 bases of the junction left unmatched. The CDR3 is CASSSGTGGNTQYF. The CDR3 DNA follows: TGTGCCAGCTCCTCCGGGACAGGGGGTAATACGCAGTATTTT. Filled out from reference TRBV18 and TRBJ2-3, the complete variable domain reads NAGVMQNPRHLVRRRGQEARLRCSPMKGHSHVYWYRQLPEEGLKFMVYLQKENIIDESGMPKERFSAEFPKEGPSILRIQQVVRGDSAAYFCASSSGTGGNTQYFGPGTRLTVL.

The V and J genes are TRBV2 and TRBJ2-7; D perhaps matches TRBD2 (6 bases). Germline loops: CDR1 SNHLY, CDR2 FYNNEI. V lost 6 bases and J 2 bases, leaving 8 bases between the germline ends. This CDR3 has 12 residues. In DNA form, the CDR3 reads TGTGCCAGCAGGGGCGGGGCCTACGAGCAGTACTTC. Its protein product is CASRGGAYEQYF. The variable domain in full, with the rest retrieved from reference TRBV2 and TRBJ2-7, is EPEVTQTPSHQVTQMGQEVILRCVPISNHLYFYWYRQILGQKVEFLVSFYNNEISEKSEIFDDQFSVERPDGSNFTLKIRSTKLEDSAMYFCASRGGAYEQYFGPGTRLTVT.

The rearrangement joins TRBV23-1 to TRBJ2-4; the match to TRBD1 covers 8 bases. TRBV23-1 is assigned to the ORF class and has an uncertain function. The V and J ends lost 2 bases and 4 bases, in that order; junction bases with no gene match: 19. There are 20 residues in the CDR3. The CDR3 region is CASSQGVINERDRPKNIQYF. DNA for the CDR3: TGCGCCAGCAGTCAAGGGGTTATTAATGAGAGGGACAGGCCGAAAAACATTCAGTACTTC.

This chain links TRBV27 with TRBJ2-7; TRBD2 agrees at 8 bases. The CDR3 length is 15 residues. J gave up 2 bases and V 1 base, and 4 bases lay outside the gene matches. Germline CDR1 is MNHEY and CDR2 is SMNVEV (reference sequence). CDR3 in amino acids: CASSLYVGGAYEQYF. CDR3 in DNA: TGTGCCAGCAGTTTATACGTCGGGGGGGCCTACGAGCAGTACTTC.

The chain couples TRBV5-5 to TRBJ1-1; 10 bases match TRBD1. Germline V gene lookup returns CDR1 SGHKS and CDR2 YYEKEE (reference sequence). CDR3 size: 16 residues. The V and J ends lost 5 bases and 3 bases, in that order; junction bases with no gene match: 10. The CDR3 region has the DNA TGTGCCAGCAGAAGACAGGGGGCAAGATCGGACACTGAAGCTTTCTTT. Translated, it gives CASRRQGARSDTEAFF.

This chain connects TRBV3-1 (or the pseudogene TRBV3-2) to TRBJ2-1, with a tentative D call TRBD1 (6 bases). The CDR3 totals 16 residues. V lost 0 bases, J lost 10 bases, and 19 bases lay in between. Germline values: CDR1 LGHDT, CDR2 YNNKEL (reference sequence). CDR3 sequence reads: CASSQDQDRHWLEQFF. CDR3 bases: TGTGCCAGCAGCCAAGATCAAGACAGGCACTGGTTGGAGCAGTTCTTC.

This chain links TRBV24-1 with TRBJ1-5; D gene ambiguous. V was cut by 5 bases and J by 7 bases, with 11 bases left in between. CDR1 is KGHDR, CDR2 SFDVKD, per germline. The CDR3 sequence is 13 residues long. The CDR3 spells CATSAGSTQPQHF. The CDR3 DNA reads as TGTGCCACCAGTGCGGGGTCGACGCAGCCCCAGCATTTT.

The chain carries TRBV6-2 or TRBV6-3 and TRBJ1-2; the match to TRBD1 covers 10 bases. Per the germline V gene, CDR1 is MNHEY and CDR2 is SVGEGT. V shed 6 bases and J 7 bases; nucleotides not matched to a gene: 8. The CDR3 spans 14 residues. The CDR3 coding sequence is TGTGCCAGCAGCGGGACAGGGGCTCTTCTTGGCTACACCTTC. Encoded protein: CASSGTGALLGYTF.

This clone was counted a few times. This chain joins TRBV2 and TRBJ1-6; TRBD1 matches 7 bases. The CDR3 has 15 amino acids. V shed 1 base and J 9 bases; nucleotides not matched to a gene: 6. From germline, CDR1 is SNHLY and CDR2 FYNNEI. The CDR3 DNA is TGTGCCAGCAGTGAAGGGTGGACAGGATCTTCACCCCTCCACTTT. Protein sequence: CASSEGWTGSSPLHF. The whole variable domain, filled in from reference TRBV2 and TRBJ1-6, reads EPEVTQTPSHQVTQMGQEVILRCVPISNHLYFYWYRQILGQKVEFLVSFYNNEISEKSEIFDDQFSVERPDGSNFTLKIRSTKLEDSAMYFCASSEGWTGSSPLHFGNGTRLTVT.

This rearrangement joins TRBV11-2 to TRBJ1-6; 7 bases match TRBD1. The junction had 16 bases not matched to a gene; V was cut back by 5 bases and J by 3 bases. CDR3 length equals 19 residues. CDR1 and CDR2 from the germline V gene are SGHAT and FQNNGV. The CDR3 region is CASSRRVGDSGNYNSPLHF. The CDR3 nucleotides read TGTGCCAGCAGCCGCAGGGTTGGGGACAGCGGAAACTATAATTCACCCCTCCACTTT.

Points on this clone: The same CDR3 is also encoded by other DNA sequences in this sample. The rearrangement uses TRBV7-3 and TRBJ2-7; D is unclear. The CDR3 is made up of 13 amino acids. The V gene lost 5 bases and the J gene lost 2 bases, with 10 bases spanning the gap. Germline values: CDR1 SGHTA, CDR2 FQGTGA. The CDR3 bases are TGTGCCAGCAGCCCCGGTCCCACCTACGAGCAGTACTTC. Translation: CASSPGPTYEQYF.

This chain connects TRBV29-1 to TRBJ2-7; 8 bases are shared with TRBD1. J was trimmed by 0 bases and V by 8 bases; bases with no gene match: 12. Looked up from germline, CDR1 is SQVTM and CDR2 is ANQGSEA. The CDR3 contains 15 residues. This CDR3 reads CSFWMDRESSYEQYF. The CDR3, as DNA: TGCAGCTTCTGGATGGACAGGGAGAGCTCCTACGAGCAGTACTTC.

The genes are TRBV3-1 (or the pseudogene TRBV3-2) and TRBJ2-5; 11 nucleotides align to TRBD2. CDR3 size: 17 residues. Germline CDR1 is LGHDT and CDR2 is YNNKEL (reference sequence). The V gene end was trimmed by 0 bases and the J gene end by 2 bases; junction bases not matched to a gene: 5. CDR3 loop: CASSQDLIAGGQETQYF. In nucleotides, the CDR3 is TGTGCCAGCAGCCAAGATTTGATAGCGGGGGGGCAAGAGACCCAGTACTTC.

The sample holds one count of this clone. The chain joins TRBV2 to TRBJ2-5, with D tentatively TRBD2 (6 bases). Trimming took off 6 bases at V and 0 bases at J, with 11 bases between the two ends. The CDR3 loop spans 14 amino acids. The V gene's germline CDR1 is SNHLY and CDR2 FYNNEI. CDR3 amino acids: CASRPRDYQETQYF. The CDR3 bases are TGTGCCAGCAGACCTCGGGACTACCAAGAGACCCAGTACTTC.

This clone has only a few counts. The chain links TRBV6-4 to TRBJ1-1; TRBD1 agrees at 7 bases. Germline V lookup: CDR1 MRHNA, CDR2 SNTAGT. V shed 6 bases, J shed 4 bases, and the junction held 14 bases outside the gene matches. This CDR3 has 16 amino acids. The CDR3 DNA follows: TGTGCCAGCAGCGCAACGACAGGGACGGGCGGCACTGAAGCTTTCTTT. Residues: CASSATTGTGGTEAFF.

The V call is TRBV18, the J call TRBJ1-3; D not resolved. The CDR3 consists of 15 residues. Germline V gives CDR1 KGHSH, CDR2 LQKENI. V gave up 2 bases and J gave up 2 bases, with 10 bases separating them. The CDR3 sequence: CASSPGQAAGNTIYF. The CDR3 nucleotides are TGTGCCAGCTCACCAGGGCAAGCGGCTGGAAACACCATATATTTT.

This chain joins TRBV19 and TRBJ2-1; TRBD1 aligns across 8 bases. The trim removed 2 bases at V and 4 bases at J, leaving 4 bases unmatched. Germline CDR1 LNHDA, CDR2 SQIVND (reference sequence). This CDR3 contains 15 residues. CDR3 protein: CASSIHRDRYNEQFF. The DNA of the CDR3 is TGTGCCAGTAGTATACACCGGGACAGGTACAATGAGCAGTTCTTC.

Only a few counts were recorded for this clone. V and J are TRBV5-1 and TRBJ1-1, with TRBD1 identical over 8 bases. The CDR3 is 16 amino acids. V was clipped by 3 bases and J by 1 base; unmatched bases: 8. Germline V gives CDR1 SGHRS, CDR2 YFSETQ. CDR3 sequence (DNA): TGCGCCAGCAGCTCAACTCGGGGGACAGGGAACACTGAAGCTTTCTTT. Translated: CASSSTRGTGNTEAFF. Combining the CDR3 with reference TRBV5-1 and TRBJ1-1 gives the whole variable domain KAGVTQTPRYLIKTRGQQVTLSCSPISGHRSVSWYQQTPGQGLQFLFEYFSETQRNKGNFPGRFSGRQFSNSRSEMNVSTLELGDSALYLCASSSTRGTGNTEAFFGQGTRLTVV.

The chain has TRBV28 and TRBJ1-2; the D gene is possibly TRBD1 (6 bases). The CDR3 spans 14 residues. Per the germline V gene, CDR1 is MDHEN and CDR2 is SYDVKM. Trimming cost V 7 bases and J 4 bases, with 16 bases left between them. The CDR3 here is CASTITGRLYGYTF. The CDR3 DNA follows: TGTGCCAGCACCATAACAGGGCGCCTCTATGGCTACACCTTC.

The rearrangement joins TRBV28 to TRBJ2-3; D is possibly TRBD1 (7 bases). The CDR3 sequence is 16 residues long. Germline CDR1 reads MDHEN; CDR2 reads SYDVKM. V was clipped by 4 bases and J by 1 base, with 15 bases between them. Here the CDR3 reads CASSSTRGVGTDTQYF. CDR3 DNA sequence: TGTGCCAGCAGTTCCACCAGGGGGGTCGGCACAGATACGCAGTATTTT.

The chain uses TRBV10-3 and TRBJ1-2, with 7 positions matching TRBD1. The CDR3 loop spans 14 amino acids. V trimming: 7 bases; J trimming: 4 bases; junction bases outside the gene matches: 9. CDR1 and CDR2 (germline): ENHRY, SYGVKD. The CDR3 is CAITDRVPTYGYTF. CDR3 sequence (DNA): TGTGCCATCACCGACAGGGTACCCACCTATGGCTACACCTTC.

This sequence joins TRBV30 and TRBJ1-4; the match to TRBD1 covers 12 bases. This CDR3 has 17 amino acids. CDR1 and CDR2 (germline): GTSNPN, SVGIG (reference sequence). The junction had 7 bases not matched to a gene; V was cut back by 5 bases and J by 0 bases. The CDR3 DNA reads TGTGCCTGGCGATGGGACAGGGGGCCTGCAACTAATGAAAAACTGTTTTTT. Translated: CAWRWDRGPATNEKLFF.

This clone came up a few times. The chain links TRBV6-1 to TRBJ2-7; no clear D gene. The CDR3 runs to 13 residues. Per the germline V gene, CDR1 is MNHNS and CDR2 is SASEGT. The V and J ends lost 3 bases and 2 bases respectively, with 8 bases between them. The CDR3 DNA sequence: TGTGCCAGCAGTGATTACGGTACCTACGAGCAGTACTTC. This gives the protein CASSDYGTYEQYF.